This TCR beta chain emerged from a study of CD8+CD57+ T cells in acquired aplastic anemia. The overall study: Across the sorted CD4+ and CD8+ cells, DNA amounts averaged roughly 3.5 ug. Study-level points and caveats: Patients and controls had in common twenty-nine CD8+ CDR3 sequences.

J was trimmed by 5 bases and V by 7 bases; bases with no gene match: 13. Germline assignment: CDR1 MNHNY and CDR2 SVGAGI (reference sequence). The CDR3 consists of 15 residues. A word on this clonotype: Antigen unknown.

Genomic DNA, the template, was used for profiling of the TCR beta VDJ and CDR3. TCRdb reprocessed the reads via MiXCR and lists one record per CDR3 protein. The sample yields approximately 380,000 distinct CDR3 sequences, 65% to 80% seen once. Sequencing was done on a sample of sorted CD4+, CD8+, or CD8+CD57+ T cells (not recorded which) from PBMCs. This sequence was found in a human donor in good health, serving as a control. V usage is TRBV6-6 and J usage is TRBJ2-5; 7 bases map to TRBD2. Here the CDR3 DNA reads TGTGCCAGCACTGATCCCGAAGCGGGACGGGAGACCCAGTACTTC. Its translation is CASTDPEAGRETQYF.